The clone carrying this TCR beta chain was seen ten or more times. Its antigen is not identified. TCRdb independently ran MiXCR on the 5' RACE reads; one entry per CDR3 protein. Of approximately 300,000 distinct CDR3 sequences listed, around a tenth were seen once; the top ten hold 3% to 3.5%. This sample was included in a study of T cells after yellow fever vaccination. Study-level points and caveats: FACS-sorted repertoires could contain abundant clonotypes contaminating from the bulk population.

The CDR3 covers 15 residues. Trimming left V 3 bases short and J 0 bases short, with 8 bases between. Germline V gene data show CDR1 as SGHTA and CDR2 as FQGNSA. The receptor was derived from a man between 18 and 29 years old who received the YFV17D yellow fever vaccine. This specimen consisted of CD4+ T cells sorted from PBMCs, obtained 45 days after the yellow fever booster vaccination. The rearrangement joins TRBV7-2 to TRBJ2-2; D remains unclear. Here the CDR3 DNA reads TGTGCCAGCAGCTTGCAGAGCGCGAACACCGGGGAGCTGTTTTTT. This sequence encodes CASSLQSANTGELFF.